A single sample is the source of the 19 T cell receptor beta chains below, sequenced in a study of blood T cell repertoires in COVID-19. Repertoires were generated with immunoSEQ multiplex PCR, while TCRdb's copy carries only in-frame clones and drops some. The sample includes some 200,000 clones, just under 85% of them seen just once. The sample comprised peripheral blood. These receptors were obtained from a man aged 60 to 75 with COVID-19, enrolled during active disease.

The chain combines TRBV15 with TRBJ2-3; 8 bases map to TRBD2. CDR1 LNHNV and CDR2 YYDKDF come from the germline V gene (reference sequence). Trimming at V came to 1 base and at J to 13 bases, leaving 7 bases not matched to a gene. This CDR3 is built from 13 residues. The DNA for the CDR3 is TGTGCCACCAGCAGAGGGGGAACGGGAGGGAAGTATTTT. Translating it yields CATSRGGTGGKYF.

The V call is TRBV28, the J call TRBJ2-4; D is perhaps TRBD2 (6 bases). Per germline, CDR1 MDHEN and CDR2 SYDVKM. Trimming removed 3 bases at V and 2 bases at J, with 8 bases between. This CDR3 region has 14 residues. The CDR3 bases are TGTGCCAGCAGTTTTGGGGGGTCCAAAAACATTCAGTACTTC. This encodes CASSFGGSKNIQYF.

The chain combines TRBV6-5 with TRBJ2-7; 7 bases align to TRBD1. J gave up 3 bases and V 7 bases, and 12 bases lay outside the gene matches. Looked up from germline, CDR1 is MNHEY and CDR2 is SVGAGI. The CDR3 has 15 amino acids. This CDR3 reads CASNPGTVFIYEQYF. The CDR3 DNA sequence: TGTGCCAGCAACCCGGGGACAGTTTTTATCTACGAGCAGTACTTC.

The chain has TRBV3-1 (or the pseudogene TRBV3-2) and TRBJ1-4; the match to TRBD1 covers 9 bases. The CDR3 has 14 residues. Germline V lookup: CDR1 LGHDT, CDR2 YNNKEL (reference sequence). V shed 5 bases and J 7 bases; nucleotides not matched to a gene: 5. The CDR3 DNA follows: TGTGCCAGCAGCGCACAGGGGGCGGGTGAAAAACTGTTTTTT. It specifies CASSAQGAGEKLFF.

V gene TRBV18 combines with J gene TRBJ2-2; weak D call: TRBD1 (7 bases). The CDR3 has 16 residues. Germline V gene lookup returns CDR1 KGHSH and CDR2 LQKENI. V lost 2 bases, J lost 3 bases, and 13 bases lay in between. The CDR3 DNA follows: TGTGCCAGCTCACCATCGGAGGGGGCATACACCGGGGAGCTGTTTTTT. This codes for CASSPSEGAYTGELFF. Based on the CDR3 plus reference TRBV18 and TRBJ2-2, the full variable domain is NAGVMQNPRHLVRRRGQEARLRCSPMKGHSHVYWYRQLPEEGLKFMVYLQKENIIDESGMPKERFSAEFPKEGPSILRIQQVVRGDSAAYFCASSPSEGAYTGELFFGEGSRLTVL.

This clone was seen just once. V gene TRBV5-1 combines with J gene TRBJ1-1, with D unresolved. The ends were cut back, 1 base at V and 2 bases at J, with 9 bases in the middle. There are 14 residues in the CDR3. CDR1 SGHRS and CDR2 YFSETQ come from the germline V gene. CDR3 DNA sequence: TGCGCCAGCAGCTTGCCTTCGGGTAACACTGAAGCTTTCTTT. Protein sequence: CASSLPSGNTEAFF.

This chain joins TRBV4-1 and TRBJ1-5; the match to TRBD1 covers 11 bases. Germline lookup yields CDR1 MGHRA and CDR2 YSYEKL. The CDR3 contains 17 residues. The J segment lost 1 base and the V segment lost 2 bases, leaving 4 bases of the junction unmatched. CDR3 amino acids: CASSQLGTGGSNQPQHF. DNA for the CDR3: TGCGCCAGCAGCCAACTAGGGACAGGGGGAAGCAATCAGCCCCAGCATTTT.

The chain uses TRBV27 and TRBJ2-1, with D perhaps TRBD1 (7 bases). The germline CDR1 and CDR2 sequences are MNHEY and SMNVEV (reference sequence). The CDR3 has 15 residues. V lost 6 bases, J lost 6 bases, and 18 bases lay in between. Here the CDR3 reads CASRSGGGSGNEQFF. Here the CDR3 DNA reads TGTGCCAGCAGATCCGGAGGGGGCTCGGGCAATGAGCAGTTCTTC.

The CDR3 coding sequence is TGTGCCAGCAGCCAAATGGGGGGACAGGGAGGAGGCTACACCTTC. The encoded protein is CASSQMGGQGGGYTF. The genes are TRBV3-1 (or the pseudogene TRBV3-2) and TRBJ1-2; 9 bases are a match to TRBD1. CDR3 size: 15 residues. Trimming removed 2 bases from V and 8 bases from J; junction bases left unmatched: 9. CDR1 is LGHDT and CDR2 is YNNKEL in the germline V gene (reference sequence).

The rearrangement links TRBV4-2 to TRBJ2-1, with 7 positions matching TRBD1. Trimming took 4 bases from V and 6 from J; bases not matched to a gene: 12. This CDR3 is built from 16 residues. CDR1 LGHNA and CDR2 YNFKEQ come from the germline V gene. The CDR3 reads CASSRDRDRYSNEQFF. The CDR3 DNA reads TGTGCCAGCAGCCGGGACCGGGACAGATACTCCAATGAGCAGTTCTTC.

This clone was detected only once. The J gene is TRBJ1-2, the V gene TRBV28; D ambiguous. Germline CDR1 reads MDHEN; CDR2 reads SYDVKM. V dropped 5 bases and J dropped 2 bases, with 9 bases sitting between them. The length of the CDR3 is 13 residues. The CDR3 sequence: CASSEVNNYGYTF. For the CDR3, the DNA is TGTGCCAGCAGTGAGGTCAACAACTATGGCTACACCTTC.

The chain couples TRBV5-1 to TRBJ2-1; 7 nucleotides line up with TRBD2. Trimming cost V 1 base and J 7 bases; bases outside gene matches: 8. The germline CDR1 and CDR2 sequences are SGHRS and YFSETQ. The CDR3 totals 15 residues. The CDR3 region is CASSLNLGRGNEQFF. CDR3 in DNA: TGCGCCAGCAGCTTGAACCTAGGGAGGGGAAATGAGCAGTTCTTC.

The V call is TRBV14, the J call TRBJ2-7; D is perhaps TRBD2 (5 bases). Germline V gene lookup returns CDR1 SGHDN and CDR2 FVKESK. This CDR3 spans 12 amino acids. V was shortened by 0 bases and J by 7 bases, with 7 bases between the two germline ends. In DNA, the CDR3 is TGTGCCAGCAGCCAAGAAGGCGGGGAGCAGTACTTC. It translates to CASSQEGGEQYF.

The chain carries TRBV6-6 and TRBJ1-2, with no clear D. Trimming took 7 bases from V and 3 from J, leaving 6 bases between them. In germline, CDR1 is MNHNY, CDR2 SVGAGI (reference sequence). The CDR3 length is 11 residues. The CDR3 region has the DNA TGTGCCAGCACCTCCGACTATGGCTACACCTTC. Its protein is CASTSDYGYTF.

The DNA of the CDR3 is TGTGCCTGGAGTCGGTTTTCGGGGGCTGAAGCTTTCTTT. Translation: CAWSRFSGAEAFF. V and J are TRBV30 and TRBJ1-1; a weak D match, TRBD1 (5 bases). Germline CDR1 reads GTSNPN; CDR2 reads SVGIG (reference sequence). The V gene lost 2 bases and the J gene lost 6 bases, with 13 bases spanning the gap. The CDR3 runs 13 residues.

The count of this clone is one. V usage is TRBV19 and J usage is TRBJ2-3; no reliable D call. This CDR3 contains 11 residues. Germline V CDR1 and CDR2: LNHDA, SQIVND (reference sequence). V lost 4 bases to trimming and J lost 5 bases, with 4 bases between them. CDR3: CASSRGDTQYF. The CDR3, as DNA: TGTGCCAGTAGTAGAGGAGATACGCAGTATTTT.

V and J are TRBV5-8 and TRBJ1-5; D uncertain. The germline CDR1 and CDR2 sequences are SGHTS and YDEGEE. This CDR3 region has 15 residues. V lost 4 bases and J lost 7, with 18 bases in between. The CDR3 DNA reads as TGTGCCAGCAGCCCCGCGGAGGGTTCATGGCAGCCCCAGCATTTT. It specifies CASSPAEGSWQPQHF.

This chain joins TRBV14 and TRBJ1-4; D remains ambiguous. The germline V gene encodes CDR1 SGHDN and CDR2 FVKESK. This CDR3 has 14 amino acids. Trimming cost V 3 bases and J 3 bases, with 8 bases left between them. The chain's CDR3 is CASSHIGANEKLFF. The CDR3 nucleotides read TGTGCCAGCAGCCATATCGGGGCTAATGAAAAACTGTTTTTT.

The chain uses TRBV19 and TRBJ1-3; 9 bases align to TRBD1. Germline loops: CDR1 LNHDA, CDR2 SQIVND (reference sequence). This CDR3 spans 14 amino acids. Trimming took 9 bases from V and 8 from J; bases not matched to a gene: 11. The CDR3 coding sequence is TGTGCCAGCCACAGGACAGGGGTGATGGACACCATATATTTT. Protein: CASHRTGVMDTIYF.